Each of the 25 T cell receptor beta chains below was sequenced from the same sample in a study of T-cell reconstitution after alpha-beta-depleted transplantation in children. Unique molecular identifiers featured in how the TCRbeta library was prepared. Via MiXCR, TCRdb re-called the PCR reads, giving one row per CDR3 protein. The data contain about 830,000 distinct CDR3 sequences, 15% to 20% of them singletons. The input for sequencing was PBMCs, mostly from graft donor cells, taken 360 days after TCRalphabeta/CD19-depleted stem cell transplant. The receptors were sampled from a male patient younger than 18 who had a stem cell transplant for acute lymphoblastic leukemia, so the T cells may come from the graft donor.

The chain recombines TRBV27 with TRBJ1-1, with 9 bases matching TRBD1. After removal of 5 bases from V and 9 bases from J, the junction contained 1 base not matched to a gene. From germline, CDR1 is MNHEY and CDR2 SMNVEV (reference sequence). This CDR3 has 11 residues. The chain's CDR3 is CASSGTGQAFF. The CDR3 region has the DNA TGTGCCAGCAGTGGGACAGGGCAAGCTTTCTTT.

A few counts support this clonotype. This chain uses TRBV7-9 with TRBJ2-7; TRBD2 matches 13 bases. Looked up from germline, CDR1 is SEHNR and CDR2 is FQNEAQ (reference sequence). The CDR3 contains 16 residues. V was clipped by 5 bases and J by 9 bases; unmatched bases: 13. The CDR3 sequence: CASSPRLAGGLRGQYF. In nucleotides, the CDR3 is TGTGCCAGCAGCCCTAGACTAGCGGGAGGATTAAGAGGGCAGTACTTC.

In DNA form, the CDR3 reads TGTGCCAGCAGCCACAGGGGGTTTAGATACGAGCAGTACTTC. Translated: CASSHRGFRYEQYF. The chain has TRBV3-1 and TRBJ2-7; 7 nucleotides agree with TRBD1. Trimming took 3 bases from V and 4 from J; bases not matched to a gene: 6. The V gene's germline CDR1 is LGHDT and CDR2 YNNKEL (reference sequence). CDR3 length equals 14 residues.

This clonotype was recorded many times. The chain combines TRBV7-9 with TRBJ2-1, with a possible D match to TRBD2 (5 bases). The germline V and J ends were trimmed by 9 bases and 2 bases, with 17 bases remaining between them. The germline V gene has CDR1 SEHNR and CDR2 FQNEAQ (reference sequence). CDR3 length: 15 residues. The CDR3 DNA reads as TGTGCCAGTAGATACGGGGAGTATGCCTACAATGAGCAGTTCTTC. It yields the protein CASRYGEYAYNEQFF.

The chain is built from TRBV13 and TRBJ2-5, with D perhaps matching TRBD1 (5 bases). The CDR3 covers 14 residues. In germline, CDR1 is PRHDT, CDR2 FYEKMQ (reference sequence). The V and J ends lost 4 bases and 2 bases respectively, with 11 bases between them. The CDR3 DNA sequence: TGTGCCAGCAGCTCGCTGACAGATCAAGAGACCCAGTACTTC. Protein product: CASSSLTDQETQYF.

The chain employs TRBV7-6 and TRBJ1-1; D might be TRBD1 (5 bases). The CDR3 covers 15 residues. CDR1 and CDR2 (germline): SGHVS, FNYEAQ. V lost 1 base and J lost 1, with 10 bases in between. The CDR3 DNA reads TGTGCCAGCAGCTTAGTTTTAGGGGAGAACACTGAAGCTTTCTTT. As protein: CASSLVLGENTEAFF.

The chain combines TRBV12-3 or TRBV12-4 with TRBJ1-2; D gene uncertain. This CDR3 has 13 residues. The V gene lost 7 bases and the J gene lost 6 bases, with 15 bases spanning the gap. The DNA of the CDR3 is TGTGCCAGCAACCCACCGGGAGGTAATGGCTACACCTTC. Amino acid sequence: CASNPPGGNGYTF.

The chain uses TRBV25-1 and TRBJ2-1; D uncertain. Per the germline V gene, CDR1 is MGHDK and CDR2 is SYGVNS. This CDR3 is 17 amino acids long. With 4 bases removed from V and 0 bases from J, the gap between germline ends came to 16 bases. The CDR3 DNA sequence: TGTGCCAGCAGTGTCCTCAGAGCAAGTAACTCCTACAATGAGCAGTTCTTC. It yields the protein CASSVLRASNSYNEQFF.

The genes are TRBV12-3 or TRBV12-4 and TRBJ2-6; D not certain. V shed 7 bases and J shed 2 bases, with 9 bases lying between them. This CDR3 is built from 14 residues. CDR3 coding DNA: TGTGCCAGCACCCCATTTGCTGGGGCCAACGTCCTGACTTTC. Protein product: CASTPFAGANVLTF.

The chain joins TRBV9 to TRBJ2-1, with unresolved D. CDR3 length: 13 amino acids. Germline values: CDR1 SGDLS, CDR2 YYNGEE. V lost 0 bases and J 2 bases, leaving 3 bases between the germline ends. The CDR3 bases are TGTGCCAGCAGCGTAGCCCCCTACAATGAGCAGTTCTTC. Amino acid sequence: CASSVAPYNEQFF. The variable domain in full, with the rest retrieved from reference TRBV9 and TRBJ2-1, is DSGVTQTPKHLITATGQRVTLRCSPRSGDLSVYWYQQSLDQGLQFLIQYYNGEERAKGNILERFSAQQFPDLHSELNLSSLELGDSALYFCASSVAPYNEQFFGPGTRLTVL.

J is TRBJ1-4 and V is TRBV4-1; 7 bases agree with TRBD1. Germline V gene lookup returns CDR1 MGHRA and CDR2 YSYEKL. This CDR3 is 15 amino acids long. The ends lost 1 base at V and 8 bases at J; junction bases unmatched: 7. The CDR3 spells CASSQAEGAWEKLFF. The CDR3 DNA follows: TGCGCCAGCAGCCAAGCGGAGGGGGCCTGGGAAAAACTGTTTTTT.

The table lists this clonotype with many counts. The V gene is TRBV5-1, the J gene TRBJ2-3; no firm D call. This CDR3 has 12 residues. Trimming left V 2 bases short and J 4 bases short, with 5 bases between. In germline, CDR1 is SGHRS, CDR2 YFSETQ. The CDR3 DNA reads as TGCGCCAGCAGCTTTAATGCAGATACGCAGTATTTT. Translation: CASSFNADTQYF.

The rearrangement links TRBV5-1 to TRBJ1-2; TRBD1 matches at 8 bases. Germline V gene data show CDR1 as SGHRS and CDR2 as YFSETQ. V lost 3 bases to trimming and J lost 3 bases; unmatched junction nucleotides: 7. The CDR3 is made up of 15 amino acids. The chain's CDR3 is CASSSRDRGHYGYTF. Written as DNA, the CDR3 is TGCGCCAGCAGCTCCCGTGACAGGGGACACTATGGCTACACCTTC.

V usage is TRBV30 and J usage is TRBJ2-7; D not certain. CDR1 GTSNPN and CDR2 SVGIG come from the germline V gene (reference sequence). CDR3 length: 15 residues. V was trimmed by 1 base and J by 1 base, leaving 14 bases between them. The CDR3 coding sequence is TGTGCCTGGAGTGCCACTCGCCGAGGATCCTACGAGCAGTACTTC. It codes for CAWSATRRGSYEQYF.

This clonotype was recorded a few times. This chain joins TRBV7-6 and TRBJ1-3; D remains ambiguous. The CDR3 length is 16 residues. V was clipped by 0 bases and J by 0 bases, with 9 bases between them. Per the germline V gene, CDR1 is SGHVS and CDR2 is FNYEAQ. The CDR3 region is CASSLAPSPSGNTIYF. The DNA of the CDR3 is TGTGCCAGCAGCTTAGCGCCCTCGCCCTCTGGAAACACCATATATTTT.

This clonotype was picked up a small number of times. V is TRBV12-3 or TRBV12-4 and J is TRBJ1-2; TRBD1 is a possible D gene (6 bases). V lost 3 bases, J lost 3 bases, and 14 bases lay in between. The CDR3 is made up of 15 amino acids. CDR3 sequence: CASSFPDRHHYGYTF. The CDR3 DNA is TGTGCCAGCAGTTTTCCTGACAGGCACCACTATGGCTACACCTTC.

The chain couples TRBV9 to TRBJ2-4, with 7 bases fitting TRBD1. The CDR3 runs 17 residues. The V segment lost 4 bases and the J segment 0 bases; nucleotides outside the gene matches: 10. Germline lookup yields CDR1 SGDLS and CDR2 YYNGEE. The CDR3 region is CASSPTQTGRAKNIQYF. The CDR3 bases are TGTGCCAGCAGCCCTACGCAGACAGGGAGAGCCAAAAACATTCAGTACTTC.

The V and J genes are TRBV4-1 and TRBJ2-7; 9 bases are shared with TRBD2. Trimming cost V 4 bases and J 2 bases; bases outside gene matches: 9. CDR1 and CDR2 from the germline V gene are MGHRA and YSYEKL. The CDR3 totals 16 residues. The CDR3 DNA follows: TGCGCCAGCAGCCCCCTAACTAGCGGGCGAGCCTACGAGCAGTACTTC. Amino acids: CASSPLTSGRAYEQYF.

This clonotype was seen a few times. The V call is TRBV29-1, the J call TRBJ1-3; D gene unclear. V was cut by 5 bases and J by 2 bases, with 10 bases left in between. This CDR3 comprises 13 residues. Germline CDR1 is SQVTM and CDR2 is ANQGSEA. Written as DNA, the CDR3 is TGCAGCGTTTTGGAATCTACTGGAAACACCATATATTTT. The encoded protein is CSVLESTGNTIYF.

This clonotype showed up many times. The chain joins TRBV12-3 or TRBV12-4 to TRBJ1-5; D remains ambiguous. Between the trimmed V and J ends, which lost 6 bases and 0 bases, there was a span of 9 bases. The CDR3 is 14 residues long. The CDR3 DNA reads as TGTGCCAGCAGGTCACCTTATAGCAATCAGCCCCAGCATTTT. Its protein is CASRSPYSNQPQHF.

This chain joins TRBV11-1 and TRBJ2-3; either TRBD1 or TRBD2 may fit D (5 bases each). Between the trimmed V and J ends, which lost 6 bases and 2 bases, there was a span of 12 bases. Germline V lookup: CDR1 SGHAT, CDR2 FQDESV (reference sequence). CDR3 length: 14 amino acids. CDR3 DNA: TGTGCCAGCAGTTACCGGGACCACACAGATACGCAGTATTTT. Protein sequence: CASSYRDHTDTQYF.

This chain uses TRBV29-1 with TRBJ2-7; D remains unclear. There are 12 residues in the CDR3. V shed 0 bases and J shed 3 bases, with 6 bases lying between them. Germline CDR1 is SQVTM and CDR2 is ANQGSEA. CDR3 sequence reads: CSVEDLGYEQYF. Written as DNA, the CDR3 is TGCAGCGTTGAAGATCTGGGCTACGAGCAGTACTTC.

This clonotype was seen many times. The V gene is TRBV20-1, the J gene TRBJ2-3; 12 bases are a match to TRBD2. With 5 bases clipped from V and 4 bases from J, the junction kept 7 bases outside the gene matches. This CDR3 is 15 amino acids long. CDR1 is DFQATT and CDR2 is SNEGSKA in the germline V gene (reference sequence). In nucleotides, the CDR3 is TGCAGTGCTCCTCCGACTAGCGGGAGATCAGATACGCAGTATTTT. Translating gives CSAPPTSGRSDTQYF.

The chain has TRBV24-1 and TRBJ2-1; D assignment may be TRBD1 or TRBD2 (6 bases each). Germline V gene lookup returns CDR1 KGHDR and CDR2 SFDVKD. CDR3 length: 15 residues. The V and J ends lost 1 base and 4 bases respectively, with 10 bases between them. CDR3 DNA sequence: TGTGCCACCAGTGATTTAGGGGGAGGTTACAATGAGCAGTTCTTC. Its translation: CATSDLGGGYNEQFF.

A single count supports this clonotype. This rearrangement joins TRBV5-1 to TRBJ2-1; D gene ambiguous. Per germline, CDR1 SGHRS and CDR2 YFSETQ. V gave up 0 bases and J gave up 5 bases, with 9 bases separating them. The CDR3 spans 14 residues. The CDR3 protein is CASSLVRADNEQFF. The CDR3 region has the DNA TGCGCCAGCAGCTTGGTTAGGGCAGACAATGAGCAGTTCTTC.